One and the same sample provided the 3 T cell receptor beta chains below, sequenced in a study of T cell changes during pregnancy in multiple sclerosis. Sequencing was performed with immunoSEQ multiplex PCR; in TCRdb, only in-frame clones are kept and a portion is missing. The sample comprises 25,000 to 35,000 clones, roughly nine tenths of which are singletons, and over 9.5% rests with the top ten. The input for sequencing was CD8+ T cells from peripheral blood mononuclear cells, taken in the second trimester of pregnancy. The receptor source for this set is a female donor with multiple sclerosis, enrolled in a pregnancy study.

The rearrangement joins TRBV15 to TRBJ1-1, with D maybe TRBD1 (6 bases). Trimming shortened V by 5 bases and J by 4 bases, and 14 bases separated the two germline ends. CDR1 LNHNV and CDR2 YYDKDF come from the germline V gene (reference sequence). The CDR3 runs to 14 residues. This CDR3 reads CATSHTRGATEAFF. CDR3 in DNA: TGTGCCACCAGCCATACCCGGGGGGCCACTGAAGCTTTCTTT.

The chain combines TRBV7-9 with TRBJ1-3; 11 bases map to TRBD1. The CDR3 runs to 17 residues. Germline CDR1 SEHNR, CDR2 FQNEAQ (reference sequence). J lost 1 base, V lost 4 bases, and 6 bases had no gene match. In DNA form, the CDR3 reads TGTGCCAGCAGCTCTCGGGACAGGGGGAAGTCTGGAAACACCATATATTTT. Protein: CASSSRDRGKSGNTIYF.

The CDR3 here is CASSLRGGRNEKLFF. CDR3 sequence (DNA): TGCGCCAGCAGCTTGCGGGGGGGCAGGAATGAAAAACTGTTTTTT. The chain employs TRBV5-1 and TRBJ1-4, with D perhaps matching TRBD1 (6 bases). Germline V gene data show CDR1 as SGHRS and CDR2 as YFSETQ. V was cut by 1 base and J by 5 bases, with 12 bases left in between. This CDR3 is built from 15 residues.